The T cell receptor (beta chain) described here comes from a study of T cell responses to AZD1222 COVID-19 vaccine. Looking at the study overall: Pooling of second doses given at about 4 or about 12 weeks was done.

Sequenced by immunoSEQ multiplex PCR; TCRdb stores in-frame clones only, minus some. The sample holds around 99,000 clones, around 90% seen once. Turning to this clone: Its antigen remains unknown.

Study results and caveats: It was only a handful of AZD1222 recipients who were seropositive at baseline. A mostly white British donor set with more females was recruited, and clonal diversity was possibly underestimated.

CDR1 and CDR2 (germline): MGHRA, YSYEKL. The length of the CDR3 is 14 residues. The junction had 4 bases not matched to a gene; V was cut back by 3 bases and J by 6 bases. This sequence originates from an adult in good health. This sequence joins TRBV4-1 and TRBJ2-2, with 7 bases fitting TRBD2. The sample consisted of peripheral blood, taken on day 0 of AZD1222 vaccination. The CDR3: CASSQRLAPGELFF. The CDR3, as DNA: TGCGCCAGCAGCCAGAGACTAGCCCCCGGGGAGCTGTTTTTT.